This TCR beta chain was observed in a study of cytomegalovirus exposure and HLA in healthy donors. Study background: Sequencing of roughly 180 million T cells in an earlier analysis found around 110 million unique TCR beta sequences. Study-level results: Based on reports, TCR beta sequences accurately predicted HLA-A and HLA-B alleles for most subjects. Some V segments, TRBV6-2 and TRBV6-3 among them, were indistinguishable and were therefore excluded.

The PCR employed 60 Vbeta primers together with 13 Jbeta primers. Sequenced by immunoSEQ multiplex PCR; TCRdb stores in-frame clones only, minus some. The sample carries approximately 120,000 clones, 69% recorded once. On this clone: Its antigen is unknown.

Germline loops: CDR1 SQVTM, CDR2 ANQGSEA. The CDR3 is 13 residues long. Between the trimmed V and J ends, which lost 4 bases and 3 bases, there was a span of 9 bases. The sequenced sample consisted of PBMCs. This TCR was sampled from a woman aged 65 to 85 in good health and CMV-seropositive. The rearrangement joins TRBV29-1 to TRBJ2-2; D is ambiguous. CDR3 loop: CSVGVSHTGELFF. The CDR3, as DNA: TGCAGCGTTGGTGTCTCCCACACCGGGGAGCTGTTTTTT.